A selection of T cell receptor beta chains follows, all from one sample in a study of monozygotic twins with inflammatory bowel disease. From the 5' RACE reads, TCRdb lists one entry per CDR3 protein and no DNA. The sample has 300,000 to 350,000 distinct CDR3 sequences. Sequenced material: blood. The receptors derive from a human donor with ulcerative colitis or Crohn's disease, or a healthy co-twin of an affected twin (not recorded which). CDR3s include the opening cysteine and the closing phenylalanine or tryptophan.

j_call,v_call,cdr3_aa
TRBJ2-7,TRBV9,CASSPGAGVYEQYF
TRBJ1-1,TRBV6-1,CAFARGTEAFF
TRBJ1-1,TRBV12-3/TRBV12-4,CASSFPMNTEAFF
TRBJ2-1,TRBV9,CASSVAFGNEQFF
TRBJ2-2,TRBV6-1,CASSVPMRTGELFF
TRBJ2-3,TRBV2,CASSDGGLSGDTQYF
TRBJ2-7,TRBV25-1,CASSEFDRTNYEQYF
TRBJ1-1,TRBV27,CASSRTGKTEAFF
TRBJ2-1,TRBV7-2,CASSLGQGLGEQFF
TRBJ2-7,TRBV6-1,CASLPLGTGPYEQYF
TRBJ1-6,TRBV6-1,CASGTGSNSPLHF
TRBJ2-6,TRBV27,CASSLESFGANVLTF
TRBJ1-5,TRBV29-1,CSVVVESNQPQHF
TRBJ1-2,TRBV30,CAWSVHRDGYGYTF
TRBJ1-5,TRBV19,CASSEDINQPQHF
TRBJ2-3,TRBV28,CASPHAGDTQYF
TRBJ1-1,TRBV25-1,CASSGRLGAFF
TRBJ1-5,TRBV3-1,CASSSRQGQPQHF
TRBJ2-7,TRBV24-1,CATDRGPPSEQYF
TRBJ1-1,TRBV5-1,CASSLDISGPNTEAFF
TRBJ2-5,TRBV6-5,CASSYSLGGQETQYF
TRBJ2-7,TRBV7-2,CASSLVGSGVGEQYF
TRBJ1-1,TRBV5-6,CASSLPRATEAFF
TRBJ2-3,TRBV5-1,CASSLVSSARDTQYF
TRBJ1-1,TRBV4-1,CASSQWGMNTEAFF
TRBJ2-7,TRBV20-1,CSARALGLFYEQYF
TRBJ2-2,TRBV5-1,CASRNPKLGGELFF
TRBJ1-5,TRBV20-1,CSARVGEGQPQHF
TRBJ2-1,TRBV3-1,CASSQSNPYNEQFF
TRBJ2-5,TRBV27,CASGNRVYQETQYF
TRBJ2-3,TRBV6-5,CASSNTGNGDTQYF
TRBJ2-1,TRBV29-1,CSVGGRDDYNEQFF
TRBJ2-7,TRBV11-2,CASSPHLIGTSYEQYF
TRBJ2-2,TRBV3-1,CASSRYLAGGAGELFF
TRBJ1-1,TRBV3-1,CASSQESRSTEAFF
TRBJ2-1,TRBV6-2/TRBV6-3,CASSRDRYNEQFF
TRBJ2-3,TRBV20-1,CSAGQGKDTQYF
TRBJ2-3,TRBV5-5,CASTLGLASNTQYF
TRBJ2-7,TRBV5-1,CASSLEGGSVEQYF
TRBJ1-2,TRBV20-1,CSARSDRDYGYTF
TRBJ1-4,TRBV5-4,CASHIGGTNEKLFF
TRBJ2-7,TRBV5-1,CASSLAPRDSYEQYF
TRBJ2-1,TRBV5-1,CASSFSGVDDEQFF
TRBJ2-4,TRBV7-6,CASSPGLAPAKNIQYF
TRBJ2-7,TRBV28,CASRTSGQPYEQYF
TRBJ2-7,TRBV10-3,CASLTRDRGDYEQYF
TRBJ1-1,TRBV24-1,CATSGWGYTEAFF
TRBJ2-3,TRBV3-1,CASSQESGGPTDTQYF
TRBJ2-2,TRBV24-1,CATSDHDLGAGELFF
TRBJ2-7,TRBV25-1,CASAPGFFPYEQYF
TRBJ2-1,TRBV23-1,CASSQSCGHHLEQFF
TRBJ1-1,TRBV14,CASSPGREGWGANTEAFF
TRBJ1-2,TRBV7-9,CASSQNNGFYGYTF
TRBJ2-3,TRBV7-8,CASSPRDRGTDTQYF
TRBJ2-5,TRBV7-2,CASSLQVGLETQYF
TRBJ1-2,TRBV19,CASSTGLAQGSNYGYTF
TRBJ2-1,TRBV14,CASSQESLAGVGEQFF